These 20 T cell receptor beta chains were sequenced from one sample in a study of blood T cell repertoires in COVID-19. Assay: immunoSEQ multiplex PCR; the TCRdb copy retains only in-frame clones and omits some. Of about 280,000 clones listed, around nine tenths were seen once; the top ten hold approximately 6%. Sequencing used PBMCs or T cells enriched from blood (not recorded which). The receptors come from a woman in her forties who had recovered from COVID-19.

The V gene is TRBV27, the J gene TRBJ2-7, with 9 bases lining up with TRBD2. After removal of 5 bases from V and 4 bases from J, the junction contained 12 bases not matched to a gene. Germline values: CDR1 MNHEY, CDR2 SMNVEV (reference sequence). The CDR3 is 16 residues long. This chain's CDR3 is CASSPSQAGGSYEQYF. DNA of the CDR3: TGTGCCAGCAGTCCCTCCCAAGCGGGAGGATCTTACGAGCAGTACTTC.

J is TRBJ1-1 and V is TRBV3-1 (or the pseudogene TRBV3-2); the match to TRBD1 covers 7 bases. CDR3 length: 14 residues. After removal of 1 base from V and 6 bases from J, the junction contained 5 bases not matched to a gene. Germline loops: CDR1 LGHDT, CDR2 YNNKEL (reference sequence). CDR3 coding DNA: TGTGCCAGCAGCCAAGTGACAGGGCAGGCTGAAGCTTTCTTT. Its translation is CASSQVTGQAEAFF.

The CDR3 sequence: CASSLGQSLVAFF. As DNA, the CDR3 is TGTGCCAGCAGTTTAGGCCAGTCTCTTGTAGCTTTCTTT. The chain joins TRBV27 to TRBJ1-1; no clear D gene. The V end lost 2 bases, the J end lost 10 bases, and 14 bases lay between the germline ends. The germline V gene encodes CDR1 MNHEY and CDR2 SMNVEV (reference sequence). The CDR3 has 13 residues.

The chain combines TRBV6-2 or TRBV6-3 with TRBJ1-5; 7 bases match TRBD1. Looked up from germline, CDR1 is MNHEY and CDR2 is SVGEGT. The CDR3 is 13 residues long. V gave up 5 bases and J gave up 6 bases; unmatched junction bases: 4. Here the CDR3 DNA reads TGTGCCAGCAGTGACAGGGATTCTCAGCCCCAGCATTTT. Protein: CASSDRDSQPQHF.

The chain uses TRBV2 and TRBJ2-5; D is perhaps TRBD1 (5 bases). Germline V lookup: CDR1 SNHLY, CDR2 FYNNEI. The CDR3 has 12 residues. Trimming took 11 bases from V and 2 from J, leaving 12 bases between them. The CDR3: CAGRGIQETQYF. The CDR3 nucleotides read TGTGCCGGAAGGGGAATTCAAGAGACCCAGTACTTC.

This chain uses TRBV19 with TRBJ2-1; 11 bases fit TRBD2. The CDR3 loop spans 16 amino acids. The V segment lost 4 bases and the J segment 9 bases; nucleotides outside the gene matches: 11. In germline, CDR1 is LNHDA, CDR2 SQIVND (reference sequence). CDR3 in amino acids: CASSTVTSGGRSEQFF. The CDR3 DNA sequence: TGTGCCAGTAGTACCGTAACTAGCGGGGGAAGGAGTGAGCAGTTCTTC.

The genes are TRBV11-2 and TRBJ2-7, with 14 positions matching TRBD2. With 5 bases clipped from V and 8 bases from J, the junction kept 11 bases outside the gene matches. Germline V gene lookup returns CDR1 SGHAT and CDR2 FQNNGV. The CDR3 consists of 16 residues. CDR3 bases: TGTGCCAGCAGCCGTCAACCGGGACTAGCGGGAGAAAAGCAGTACTTC. Its translation: CASSRQPGLAGEKQYF.

The CDR3 bases are TGTGCCAGCAGCTTGATCAGTCAATATAGCAATCAGCCCCAGCATTTT. Protein sequence: CASSLISQYSNQPQHF. The rearrangement uses TRBV5-8 and TRBJ1-5; D remains ambiguous. Trimming cost V 1 base and J 0 bases, with 11 bases left between them. The CDR3 is made up of 16 amino acids. Per the germline V gene, CDR1 is SGHTS and CDR2 is YDEGEE.

The chain couples TRBV27 to TRBJ1-5, with a weak D call TRBD1 (6 bases). Germline CDR1 and CDR2: MNHEY and SMNVEV (reference sequence). This CDR3 is built from 16 residues. V was pared by 5 bases and J by 1 base, with 15 bases between. The CDR3 spells CASSPGTGLSNQPQHF. The CDR3 nucleotides are TGTGCCAGCAGTCCAGGCACAGGGTTGAGCAATCAGCCCCAGCATTTT.

This chain connects TRBV30 to TRBJ1-6, with 9 bases that match TRBD1. V was clipped by 2 bases and J by 0 bases; unmatched bases: 11. Germline CDR1 GTSNPN, CDR2 SVGIG (reference sequence). This CDR3 is 19 amino acids long. The CDR3 is CAWSFSTGTGSSYNSPLHF. The CDR3 bases are TGTGCCTGGAGTTTCTCGACCGGGACAGGGAGCTCCTATAATTCACCCCTCCACTTT.

This clone came up once. This chain joins TRBV10-3 and TRBJ2-6, with 10 positions matching TRBD1. CDR1 is ENHRY, CDR2 SYGVKD, per germline. Losses at the gene ends were 2 bases for V and 1 base for J; bases not matched to a gene: 5. The CDR3 sequence is 18 residues long. For the CDR3, the DNA is TGTGCCATCAGTGAGGGACAGGGGGTAGGTTCTGGGGCCAACGTCCTGACTTTC. This codes for CAISEGQGVGSGANVLTF.

The chain carries TRBV4-3 and TRBJ2-1; tentative D call: TRBD2 (5 bases). Trimming took 0 bases from V and 3 from J, leaving 9 bases between them. Per the germline V gene, CDR1 is LGHNA and CDR2 is YSLEER. The CDR3 sequence is 15 residues long. The CDR3 region is CASSQDRTSYNEQFF. CDR3 in DNA: TGCGCCAGCAGCCAAGATCGAACTAGCTACAATGAGCAGTTCTTC.

This clone was recorded once. The chain links TRBV4-1 to TRBJ1-1; TRBD1 matches 7 bases. With V trimmed by 0 bases and J by 1 base, 5 bases remained unmatched. CDR3 length: 16 amino acids. In germline, CDR1 is MGHRA, CDR2 YSYEKL. The CDR3 coding sequence is TGCGCCAGCAGCCAAGAGACAGGGTCTGCGAACACTGAAGCTTTCTTT. Amino acid sequence: CASSQETGSANTEAFF.

This clone showed up just a few times. As DNA, the CDR3 is TGTGCCAGCAGCCGGGTGCAGGGGTCCACCGGGGAGCTGTTTTTT. Translation gives CASSRVQGSTGELFF. The rearrangement uses TRBV14 and TRBJ2-2; tentative D call: TRBD1 (6 bases). Between the trimmed V and J ends, which lost 4 bases and 4 bases, there was a span of 13 bases. The CDR3 loop spans 15 amino acids. Germline V gene sequence: CDR1 SGHDN, CDR2 FVKESK.

This clone was seen only a few times. Here the CDR3 DNA reads TGTGCCAGCAGCCAAGGGGGAGGTTCAGGGAATTCACCCCTCCACTTT. It encodes CASSQGGGSGNSPLHF. The chain employs TRBV4-2 and TRBJ1-6; tentatively, D is TRBD1 (5 bases). Germline CDR1 LGHNA, CDR2 YNFKEQ. Trimming removed 1 base at V and 7 bases at J, with 14 bases between. This CDR3 has 16 residues.

This chain joins TRBV6-4 and TRBJ1-6; D unresolved. This CDR3 region has 13 residues. Germline assignment: CDR1 MRHNA and CDR2 SNTAGT. V lost 4 bases, J lost 4 bases, and 5 bases lay in between. This CDR3 reads CASSVTYNSPLHF. Written as DNA, the CDR3 is TGTGCCAGCAGTGTCACATATAATTCACCCCTCCACTTT.

The V and J genes are TRBV18 and TRBJ2-7; 7 bases are a match to TRBD1. V shed 2 bases, J shed 4 bases, and the junction held 17 bases outside the gene matches. Germline V gene data show CDR1 as KGHSH and CDR2 as LQKENI. The CDR3 extends over 18 amino acids. CDR3 sequence: CASSPGAGGPNFNYEQYF. CDR3 coding DNA: TGTGCCAGCTCACCAGGGGCAGGGGGTCCCAACTTCAATTACGAGCAGTACTTC.

This clone was detected a few times. The chain carries TRBV21-1 and TRBJ2-7; the D call in the table, TRBD1, was not verified against the DNA. TRBV21-1 is termed a pseudogene. There are 15 residues in the CDR3. CDR3 sequence (DNA): TGTGCCAGCAGCAAAATCGGGACAGACGGGTACGAGCAGTACTTC. This codes for CASSKIGTDGYEQYF.

The chain joins TRBV28 to TRBJ2-7; D is uncertain. Germline V gene data show CDR1 as MDHEN and CDR2 as SYDVKM. The V end was cut by 5 bases, the J end by 1 base, with 9 bases between. CDR3 size: 13 residues. The CDR3 nucleotides are TGTGCCAGCAGTGGCGGAGCATCCTACGAGCAGTACTTC. It translates to CASSGGASYEQYF.

This chain links TRBV7-9 with TRBJ2-7; TRBD2 aligns across 8 bases. J lost 3 bases, V lost 3 bases, and 4 bases had no gene match. Per the germline V gene, CDR1 is SEHNR and CDR2 is FQNEAQ (reference sequence). The CDR3 runs to 14 residues. CDR3 loop: CASSFAGGYYEQYF. CDR3 in DNA: TGTGCCAGCAGCTTCGCGGGGGGTTACTACGAGCAGTACTTC. The variable domain in full, with the rest retrieved from reference TRBV7-9 and TRBJ2-7, is DTGVSQNPRHKITKRGQNVTFRCDPISEHNRLYWYRQTLGQGPEFLTYFQNEAQLEKSRLLSDRFSAERPKGSFSTLEIQRTEQGDSAMYLCASSFAGGYYEQYFGPGTRLTVT.